This record looks at one TCR beta chain sequence and its context. Germline values: CDR1 SGHTA, CDR2 FQGNSA. Deletions cut 2 bases from V and 1 base from J, with 9 bases between. CDR3 length equals 15 residues. This sample was included in a study of blood T cell repertoires in COVID-19. About the study: The samples span acute and convalescent COVID-19 from the United States, Italy and Spain.

Everyone who took part was about 18 to 90 years old, and they came from 24 US areas. Self-reported history from a screening survey and questionnaire set each donor's cohort. Original analysis: Scientists estimated how many nucleated cells there were by amplifying reference gene primers. Repertoires were generated with immunoSEQ multiplex PCR, while TCRdb's copy carries only in-frame clones and drops some. The V and J calls and clone size are taken from that table; D and trimming were inferred from the DNA. The table shows under 200,000 clones, with around 82% occurring only once. Sequencing input: PBMCs or T cells enriched from blood (not recorded which). This clonotype originated in an older woman with acute COVID-19. The chain couples TRBV7-2 to TRBJ1-3; D unclear. CDR3 amino acids: CASSLLAGSGNTIYF. For the CDR3, the DNA is TGTGCCAGCAGCTTATTGGCGGGGTCTGGAAACACCATATATTTT. Variable domain in full (rest from reference TRBV7-2 and TRBJ1-3): GAGVSQSPSNKVTEKGKDVELRCDPISGHTALYWYRQSLGQGLEFLIYFQGNSAPDKSGLPSDRFSAERTGGSVSTLTIQRTQQEDSAVYLCASSLLAGSGNTIYFGEGSWLTVV.